This is a list of T cell receptor beta chains from one sample in a study of cytomegalovirus exposure and HLA in healthy donors. Here immunoSEQ multiplex PCR was the method, and the copy in TCRdb shows in-frame clones only, minus some. The sample has 210,000 or so clones, approximately 80% seen once. Sequenced: PBMCs. Receptors were obtained from a woman between 45 and 65 years old in good health and CMV-seropositive. The CDR3 runs from the conserved cysteine through the conserved F or W. Each record gives: CDR3 length, V gene, D gene, clone size, J gene, CDR3 protein, CDR3 DNA. D genes are given only for firm matches. The size entry is marked missing in some rows and otherwise reads once, few, many or a size class.

len: 14
v_gene: TRBV6-5
d_gene: -
abundance: -
j_gene: TRBJ1-3
CDR3aa: CASSYAGFGNTIYF
CDR3nt: TGTGCCAGCAGTTACGCGGGGTTTGGAAACACCATATATTTT

len: 15
v_gene: TRBV4-1
d_gene: -
abundance: few
j_gene: TRBJ1-1
CDR3aa: CASSQETGQNTEAFF
CDR3nt: TGCGCCAGCAGCCAAGAGACAGGACAGAACACTGAAGCTTTCTTT

len: 8
v_gene: TRBV20-1
d_gene: -
abundance: once
j_gene: TRBJ2-7
CDR3aa: CSAPLQYF
CDR3nt: TGCAGTGCTCCGCTACAGTACTTC

len: 14
v_gene: TRBV7-7
d_gene: -
abundance: -
j_gene: TRBJ2-5
CDR3aa: CASSLTRGQETQYF
CDR3nt: TGTGCCAGCAGTTTGACTAGGGGCCAAGAGACCCAGTACTTC

len: 13
v_gene: TRBV7-2
d_gene: -
abundance: -
j_gene: TRBJ1-1
CDR3aa: CASSLPAGGEAFF
CDR3nt: TGTGCCAGCAGCTTACCCGCCGGGGGAGAAGCTTTCTTT

len: 16
v_gene: TRBV6-5
d_gene: -
abundance: -
j_gene: TRBJ2-1
CDR3aa: CASSYWVAGTDNEQFF
CDR3nt: TGTGCCAGCAGTTACTGGGTGGCGGGGACCGACAATGAGCAGTTCTTC

len: 14
v_gene: TRBV4-2
d_gene: -
abundance: -
j_gene: TRBJ2-1
CDR3aa: CASSQDGPYNEQFF
CDR3nt: TGTGCCAGCAGCCAAGATGGGCCCTACAATGAGCAGTTCTTC

len: 13
v_gene: TRBV19
d_gene: -
abundance: -
j_gene: TRBJ2-2
CDR3aa: CASKETNTGELFF
CDR3nt: TGTGCCAGTAAGGAGACGAACACCGGGGAGCTGTTTTTT

len: 16
v_gene: TRBV4-2
d_gene: TRBD2
abundance: few
j_gene: TRBJ2-3
CDR3aa: CASSQAPGGVPDTQYF
CDR3nt: TGTGCCAGCAGCCAAGCCCCGGGGGGAGTCCCAGATACGCAGTATTTT

len: 16
v_gene: TRBV6-6
d_gene: TRBD1
abundance: -
j_gene: TRBJ2-2
CDR3aa: CASSKTGGINTGELFF
CDR3nt: TGTGCCAGCAGTAAAACAGGGGGGATAAACACCGGGGAGCTGTTTTTT

len: 18
v_gene: TRBV4-1
d_gene: -
abundance: -
j_gene: TRBJ1-2
CDR3aa: CASSRSTLALTSREGYTF
CDR3nt: TGCGCCAGCAGCCGCTCTACGCTGGCCCTCACAAGTAGGGAGGGCTACACCTTC

len: 18
v_gene: TRBV13
d_gene: TRBD2
abundance: -
j_gene: TRBJ2-3
CDR3aa: CASSLGPGLAGVGDTQYF
CDR3nt: TGTGCCAGCAGCTTAGGCCCCGGACTAGCGGGGGTAGGGGATACGCAGTATTTT

len: 15
v_gene: TRBV9
d_gene: TRBD2
abundance: -
j_gene: TRBJ2-1
CDR3aa: CASSVARTGRNQQFF
CDR3nt: TGTGCCAGCAGCGTAGCAAGGACCGGGAGGAATCAGCAGTTCTTC

len: 13
v_gene: TRBV6-6
d_gene: -
abundance: -
j_gene: TRBJ1-2
CDR3aa: CASSGGSNYGYTF
CDR3nt: TGTGCCAGCTCCGGGGGGTCTAACTATGGCTACACCTTC

len: 14
v_gene: TRBV5-1
d_gene: TRBD1
abundance: -
j_gene: TRBJ2-1
CDR3aa: CASSPRQGGNEQFF
CDR3nt: TGCGCCAGCAGCCCGAGACAGGGGGGTAATGAGCAGTTCTTC

len: 14
v_gene: TRBV18
d_gene: TRBD1
abundance: -
j_gene: TRBJ2-5
CDR3aa: CASSAGQGQETQYF
CDR3nt: TGTGCCAGCTCAGCGGGACAGGGGCAAGAGACCCAGTACTTC

len: 17
v_gene: TRBV7-3
d_gene: TRBD2
abundance: -
j_gene: TRBJ2-3
CDR3aa: CASSYGTSGGASDTQYF
CDR3nt: TGTGCCAGCAGCTACGGGACTAGCGGGGGGGCCTCAGATACGCAGTATTTT

len: 16
v_gene: TRBV6-5
d_gene: -
abundance: -
j_gene: TRBJ2-7
CDR3aa: CASSYGGTVAPYEQYF
CDR3nt: TGTGCCAGCAGTTACGGGGGGACGGTGGCCCCCTACGAGCAGTACTTC

len: 12
v_gene: TRBV29-1
d_gene: -
abundance: once
j_gene: TRBJ1-1
CDR3aa: CSVDQLDTEAFF
CDR3nt: TGCAGCGTTGATCAGTTGGACACTGAAGCTTTCTTT

len: 16
v_gene: TRBV29-1
d_gene: TRBD1
abundance: once
j_gene: TRBJ2-5
CDR3aa: CSVKGVAGGRGETQYF
CDR3nt: TGCAGCGTTAAAGGTGTGGCAGGGGGTAGGGGAGAGACCCAGTACTTC

len: 14
v_gene: TRBV5-5
d_gene: TRBD2
abundance: once
j_gene: TRBJ2-7
CDR3aa: CASSSGGVMNEQYF
CDR3nt: TGTGCCAGCAGCTCCGGGGGGGTAATGAACGAGCAGTACTTC

len: 14
v_gene: TRBV5-1
d_gene: TRBD1
abundance: -
j_gene: TRBJ2-5
CDR3aa: CASSWTGVSETQYF
CDR3nt: TGCGCCAGCAGCTGGACAGGGGTCTCGGAGACCCAGTACTTC

len: 14
v_gene: TRBV27
d_gene: -
abundance: -
j_gene: TRBJ2-7
CDR3aa: CASSEGEQGYEQYF
CDR3nt: TGTGCCAGCAGTGAAGGGGAACAGGGCTACGAGCAGTACTTC

len: 15
v_gene: TRBV9
d_gene: TRBD1
abundance: -
j_gene: TRBJ1-6
CDR3aa: CASSPRDREYSPLHF
CDR3nt: TGTGCCAGCAGCCCAAGGGACAGGGAGTATTCACCCCTCCACTTT

len: 15
v_gene: TRBV25-1
d_gene: TRBD1
abundance: -
j_gene: TRBJ1-3
CDR3aa: CASGAWTGTGNTIYF
CDR3nt: TGTGCCAGCGGGGCCTGGACAGGGACTGGAAACACCATATATTTT

len: 14
v_gene: TRBV7-2
d_gene: TRBD1
abundance: -
j_gene: TRBJ1-4
CDR3aa: CASSAGTGTEKLFF
CDR3nt: TGTGCCAGCAGCGCCGGGACAGGGACGGAAAAACTGTTTTTT

len: 14
v_gene: TRBV5-1
d_gene: -
abundance: -
j_gene: TRBJ2-7
CDR3aa: CASSPRWGPYEQYF
CDR3nt: TGCGCCAGCAGCCCCCGTTGGGGGCCCTACGAGCAGTACTTC

len: 14
v_gene: TRBV10-3
d_gene: TRBD1
abundance: few
j_gene: TRBJ1-5
CDR3aa: CATQGGTGYQPQHF
CDR3nt: TGTGCCACCCAGGGCGGGACAGGGTATCAGCCCCAGCATTTT

len: 14
v_gene: TRBV5-1
d_gene: -
abundance: -
j_gene: TRBJ1-1
CDR3aa: CASSRSEGDTEAFF
CDR3nt: TGCGCCAGCAGCCGCAGCGAGGGGGACACTGAAGCTTTCTTT

len: 12
v_gene: TRBV29-1
d_gene: TRBD1
abundance: -
j_gene: TRBJ1-1
CDR3aa: CSARQGGTEAFF
CDR3nt: TGCAGCGCTAGACAGGGGGGTACTGAAGCTTTCTTT

len: 15
v_gene: TRBV10-2
d_gene: -
abundance: few
j_gene: TRBJ1-2
CDR3aa: CASTYSYTGYGGYTF
CDR3nt: TGCGCCAGCACATACTCCTATACAGGGTATGGCGGCTACACCTTC

len: 14
v_gene: TRBV5-1
d_gene: TRBD1
abundance: -
j_gene: TRBJ2-7
CDR3aa: CASSDRTGTYEQYF
CDR3nt: TGCGCCAGCAGCGACAGGACAGGGACCTACGAGCAGTACTTC

len: 15
v_gene: TRBV6-5
d_gene: -
abundance: -
j_gene: TRBJ1-1
CDR3aa: CASSLSYTRGTEAFF
CDR3nt: TGTGCCAGCAGTCTCAGTTACACCCGTGGCACTGAAGCTTTCTTT

len: 13
v_gene: TRBV4-1
d_gene: -
abundance: few
j_gene: TRBJ2-1
CDR3aa: CASSQDFVNEQFF
CDR3nt: TGCGCCAGCAGCCAAGATTTCGTGAATGAGCAGTTCTTC

len: 13
v_gene: TRBV6-5
d_gene: TRBD1
abundance: -
j_gene: TRBJ2-7
CDR3aa: CASGGGQGGEQYF
CDR3nt: TGTGCCAGCGGGGGGGGACAGGGTGGCGAGCAGTACTTC

len: 13
v_gene: TRBV10-3
d_gene: -
abundance: few
j_gene: TRBJ2-1
CDR3aa: CAIRRDGDNEQFF
CDR3nt: TGTGCCATCAGGCGGGACGGAGACAATGAGCAGTTCTTC

len: 14
v_gene: TRBV5-1
d_gene: TRBD1
abundance: -
j_gene: TRBJ1-2
CDR3aa: CASTLGTGGYGYTF
CDR3nt: TGCGCCAGCACCCTCGGGACAGGGGGCTATGGCTACACCTTC

len: 12
v_gene: TRBV28
d_gene: -
abundance: -
j_gene: TRBJ2-5
CDR3aa: CASSFRGETQYF
CDR3nt: TGTGCCAGCAGTTTTAGGGGAGAGACCCAGTACTTC

len: 19
v_gene: TRBV27
d_gene: -
abundance: -
j_gene: TRBJ1-2
CDR3aa: CAKHVGGQRTFSDNYGYTF
CDR3nt: TGTGCCAAGCACGTCGGAGGACAGCGGACATTCAGCGACAACTATGGCTACACCTTC

len: 12
v_gene: TRBV30
d_gene: -
abundance: -
j_gene: TRBJ2-7
CDR3aa: CAWRRNSYEQYF
CDR3nt: TGTGCCTGGAGAAGGAACAGCTACGAGCAGTACTTC

len: 13
v_gene: TRBV10-2
d_gene: -
abundance: -
j_gene: TRBJ1-2
CDR3aa: CASSAEHPPSYTF
CDR3nt: TGCGCCAGCAGTGCGGAGCATCCCCCGTCCTACACCTTC

len: 15
v_gene: TRBV28
d_gene: TRBD1
abundance: few
j_gene: TRBJ1-4
CDR3aa: CASSAQDRVQGQLFF
CDR3nt: TGTGCCAGCAGTGCCCAGGACAGGGTTCAGGGACAACTGTTTTTT

len: 16
v_gene: TRBV5-1
d_gene: TRBD2
abundance: once
j_gene: TRBJ2-1
CDR3aa: CASWPLPGGTYNEQFF
CDR3nt: TGCGCCAGCTGGCCCCTCCCGGGGGGAACCTACAATGAGCAGTTCTTC

len: 13
v_gene: TRBV4-1
d_gene: -
abundance: -
j_gene: TRBJ2-7
CDR3aa: CASSQRLDYEQYF
CDR3nt: TGCGCCAGCAGCCAGAGACTAGACTACGAGCAGTACTTC

len: 14
v_gene: TRBV29-1
d_gene: TRBD1
abundance: -
j_gene: TRBJ1-6
CDR3aa: CSVRTGTSNSPLHF
CDR3nt: TGCAGCGTACGGACAGGGACCTCTAATTCACCCCTCCACTTT

len: 16
v_gene: TRBV5-1
d_gene: -
abundance: -
j_gene: TRBJ2-1
CDR3aa: CASSPSGGRSYNEQFF
CDR3nt: TGCGCCAGCAGCCCGAGTGGGGGCCGTTCTTACAATGAGCAGTTCTTC

len: 12
v_gene: TRBV9
d_gene: TRBD1
abundance: -
j_gene: TRBJ1-2
CDR3aa: CASSVRTGGYTF
CDR3nt: TGTGCCAGCAGCGTCCGGACAGGGGGCTACACCTTC

len: 16
v_gene: TRBV28
d_gene: TRBD2
abundance: -
j_gene: TRBJ2-7
CDR3aa: CASTNGAGGRSYEQYF
CDR3nt: TGTGCCAGCACCAACGGCGCGGGGGGTCGTTCCTACGAGCAGTACTTC

len: 11
v_gene: TRBV10-2
d_gene: -
abundance: few
j_gene: TRBJ1-2
CDR3aa: CASSWAAGYTF
CDR3nt: TGCGCCAGCAGCTGGGCAGCTGGCTACACCTTC